The present T cell receptor (beta chain) was sequenced within a study of T-cell reconstitution after alpha-beta-depleted transplantation in children. Germline V gives CDR1 SNHLY, CDR2 FYNNEI. The CDR3 sequence is 14 residues long. With V trimmed by 3 bases and J by 5 bases, 3 bases remained unmatched. This clonotype was seen at least ten times. Antigen: not known. This sample's TCRbeta library carried unique molecular identifier barcodes. TCRdb redid the calling of the PCR reads with MiXCR, one entry per CDR3 protein. The sample records under 35,000 distinct CDR3 sequences, 5% to 7% being singletons. Overall study findings and caveats: About two months after transplant, alpha-beta T cells reportedly came from several hundred expanded graft clones. Surviving recipient T cells and thymic progenitors produced the high day-60 TCRbeta diversity seen in some patients. Diversity and T-cell counts at one year after transplant derived mostly from new T cells.

The material sequenced was PBMCs, mostly from graft donor cells, taken 180 days after TCRalphabeta/CD19-depleted stem cell transplant. The chain links TRBV2 to TRBJ2-1; 8 bases line up with TRBD2. The sequence came from a male patient between 10 and 17 years old who had a stem cell transplant for acute myeloid leukemia, so the T cells may come from the graft donor. The CDR3 DNA reads as TGTGCCAGCAGTGAGACTAGCGTCAACAATGAGCAGTTCTTC. This encodes CASSETSVNNEQFF.